This T cell receptor beta chain was found in a study of CD8+CD57+ T cells in acquired aplastic anemia. About the study: Average DNA yield from sorted CD4+ and CD8+ cells was approximately 3 ug. Notes on the study in general: Fewer than 35 sequences, all CD8+ CDR3, were shared between patients and controls.

This clonotype was recorded many times. Its antigen is as yet unknown. Selection for sequencing was limited to patients who had shown CD8+CD57+ cell expansion by flow cytometry. Each patient had severe acquired aplastic anemia. Patients were treatment-naive when blood was sampled. Genomic DNA provided the template from which TCR beta VDJ and CDR3 profiles were obtained. One entry per CDR3 protein, called by TCRdb with MiXCR from the reads. The sample carries more than 150,000 distinct CDR3 sequences, just under 50% recorded once. This CDR3 comprises 13 residues. V was cut by 1 base and J by 8 bases, with 9 bases left in between.

This TCR was recovered from a human donor with aplastic anemia. The chain carries TRBV12-3 or TRBV12-4 and TRBJ1-3, with D possibly TRBD1 on 5 matching bases. The sequenced sample consisted of sorted CD4+, CD8+, or CD8+CD57+ T cells (not recorded which) from PBMCs. DNA for the CDR3: TGTGCCAGCAGTTTAGACAGGAGACACACCATATATTTT. Encoded protein: CASSLDRRHTIYF.